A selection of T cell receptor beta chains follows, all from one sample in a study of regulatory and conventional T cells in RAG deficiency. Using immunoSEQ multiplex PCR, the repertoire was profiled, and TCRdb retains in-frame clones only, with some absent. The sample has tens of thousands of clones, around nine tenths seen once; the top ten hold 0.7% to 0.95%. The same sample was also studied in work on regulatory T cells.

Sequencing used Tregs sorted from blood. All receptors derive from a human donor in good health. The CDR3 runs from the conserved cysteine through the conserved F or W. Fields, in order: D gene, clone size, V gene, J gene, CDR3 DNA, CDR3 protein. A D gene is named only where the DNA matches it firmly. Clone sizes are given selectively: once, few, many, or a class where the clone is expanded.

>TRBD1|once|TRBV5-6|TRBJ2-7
TGTGCCAGCAGCTTGGACAGGGGCGAGCAGTACTTC
CASSLDRGEQYF
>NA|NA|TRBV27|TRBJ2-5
TGTGCCAGCAGCCGGGAACGGGGCCCACGGGAGACCCAGTACTTC
CASSRERGPRETQYF
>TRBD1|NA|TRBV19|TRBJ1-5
TGTGCCAGTAGTCCATTCGGGACAGGGCGCAATCAGCCCCAGCATTTT
CASSPFGTGRNQPQHF
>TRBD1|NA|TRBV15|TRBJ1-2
TGTGCCACCAGCAGCCCGGGACAGGTCCATGGCTACACCTTC
CATSSPGQVHGYTF
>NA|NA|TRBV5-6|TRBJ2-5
TGTGCCAGCAGCTTGCCGTCTCAAGAGACCCAGTACTTC
CASSLPSQETQYF
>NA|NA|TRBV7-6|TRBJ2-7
TGTGCCAGCAGCACACACACGGGAGAGCAGTACTTC
CASSTHTGEQYF
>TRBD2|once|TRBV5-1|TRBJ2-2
TGCGCCAGCAGCTTGGCCCCCGGGGGGATACTTACCGGGGAGCTGTTTTTT
CASSLAPGGILTGELFF
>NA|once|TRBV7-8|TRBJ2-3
TGTGCCAGCAGCTTCGGGGGCGCCTACACAGATACGCAGTATTTT
CASSFGGAYTDTQYF
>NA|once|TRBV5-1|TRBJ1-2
TGCGCCAGCAGCACCGAGGTGGCTCGAGGCTACACCTTC
CASSTEVARGYTF
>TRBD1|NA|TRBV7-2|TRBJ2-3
TGTGCCAGCAGCGCACAGGGGGTGACCACAGATACGCAGTATTTT
CASSAQGVTTDTQYF
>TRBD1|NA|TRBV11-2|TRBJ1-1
TGTGCCAGCAGCTTATCAGGGGGCACTGAAGCTTTCTTT
CASSLSGGTEAFF
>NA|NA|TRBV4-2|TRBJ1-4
TGTGCCAGCAGCCAAGCAGGACGGCAAAAACTGTTTTTT
CASSQAGRQKLFF
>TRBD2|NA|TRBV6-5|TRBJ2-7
TGTGCCAGCAGTTTACTAGCGGGGGCTGGATACGAGCAGTACTTC
CASSLLAGAGYEQYF
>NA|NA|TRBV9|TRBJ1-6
TGTGCCAGCAGCGTACAGCCGGGACGTACAAATTCACCCCTCCACTTT
CASSVQPGRTNSPLHF
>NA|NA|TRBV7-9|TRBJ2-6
TGTGCCAGCAGCCCCCGGCCCGTCTCTGGGGCCAACGTCCTGACTTTC
CASSPRPVSGANVLTF
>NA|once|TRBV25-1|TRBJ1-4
TGTGCCAGCAGTGGCTTCGGCAGGAGGGCAACTAATGAAAAACTGTTTTTT
CASSGFGRRATNEKLFF
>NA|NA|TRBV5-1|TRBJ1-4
TGCGCCAGCAGCTTGGGGACACTATCCTTTAGGGCAACTAATGAAAAACTGTTTTTT
CASSLGTLSFRATNEKLFF
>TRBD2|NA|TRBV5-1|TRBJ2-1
TGCGCCAGCAGTACGGGACTAGCGGGGGGCTTTGTCCATGAGCAGTTCTTC
CASSTGLAGGFVHEQFF
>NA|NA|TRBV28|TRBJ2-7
TGTGCCAGCAGAACTACAGGCTCCTACGAGCAGTACTTC
CASRTTGSYEQYF
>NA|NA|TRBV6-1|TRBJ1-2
TGTGCCAGCAGTGTGATTTTCTATGGCTACACCTTC
CASSVIFYGYTF
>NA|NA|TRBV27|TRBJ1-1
TGTGCCAGCAGGCTTAAATCAGGGTACGGGACTGAAGCTTTCTTT
CASRLKSGYGTEAFF
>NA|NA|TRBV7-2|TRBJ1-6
TGTGCCAGCAGCTTACAACTGGACAGAGGAGGGTGGAATTCACCCCTCCACTTT
CASSLQLDRGGWNSPLHF
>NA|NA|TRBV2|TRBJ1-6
TGTGCCAGCAGTGCCCCCTTTGGAGGGCGCGCTAATTCACCCCTCCACTTT
CASSAPFGGRANSPLHF
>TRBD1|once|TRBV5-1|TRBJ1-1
TGCGCCAGCAGCCTAGAAAGGACAGGGGAAGCTTTCTTT
CASSLERTGEAFF
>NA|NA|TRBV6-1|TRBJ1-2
TGTGCCAGCAGTGGACCAAACAGGGCCTCTGGCTACACCTTC
CASSGPNRASGYTF